The 17 T cell receptor beta chains below come from one sample, sequenced in a study of blood T cells in healthy people across ages. The authors ran a second PCR of about 6 to 11 cycles using a sample-barcoded 5' primer and a J-beta primer mix. In TCRdb, the 5' RACE reads were re-called with MiXCR into one record per CDR3 protein. The data contain 800,000 to 1,300,000 distinct CDR3 sequences, 20% to 25% of them singletons. Another study also made use of these data, one on T cells of mothers and their children.

The material sequenced was blood. The receptor set was obtained from a girl aged 2 to 10 in good health.

As for this clonotype: One end of the junction fails to match germline, which may point to a read error. V is TRBV28 and J is TRBJ1-2, with D tentatively TRBD1 (6 bases). Germline V gives CDR1 MDHEN, CDR2 SYDVKM. This CDR3 contains 15 residues. The CDR3 bases are TGTGCCAGCAGTCACACCCGAACAGGGAACTATGGCTACACTTTC. It is translated as CASSHTRTGNYGYTF.

This clonotype was observed a few times. A read error may account for a junction end that differs from germline. J is TRBJ2-5 and V is TRBV29-1; D perhaps matches TRBD2 (6 bases). The V gene's germline CDR1 is SQVTM and CDR2 ANQGSEA. This CDR3 is 13 amino acids long. The CDR3 protein is CSALPGSKEAQYF. CDR3 DNA sequence: TGCAGCGCTCTACCCGGGAGCAAAGAGGCCCAGTACTTC.

This sequence joins TRBV28 and TRBJ2-7; D gene ambiguous. The CDR3 covers 13 residues. Trimming shortened V by 9 bases and J by 2 bases, and 14 bases separated the two germline ends. The germline gives CDR1 MDHEN, CDR2 SYDVKM. In DNA, the CDR3 is TGTGCCAGTACTTGGACCACTACCTACGAGCAGTACTTC. Amino acids: CASTWTTTYEQYF.

This clonotype was seen only a few times. The rearrangement uses TRBV29-1 and TRBJ1-1; TRBD1 matches at 9 bases. In germline, CDR1 is SQVTM, CDR2 ANQGSEA. The CDR3 spans 15 residues. Trimming at V came to 5 bases and at J to 4 bases, leaving 11 bases not matched to a gene. This CDR3 reads CSVSPWDRVATEAFF. DNA of the CDR3: TGCAGCGTTTCCCCGTGGGACAGGGTAGCCACTGAAGCTTTCTTT.

This clonotype was seen only a few times. The CDR3 DNA reads TGTGCCAGCGGCCTACCCAATCAGCCCCAGCATTTT. Its translation: CASGLPNQPQHF. The gene calls are TRBV2 and TRBJ1-5, with D hard to call. The CDR3 has 12 amino acids. Deletions cut 8 bases from V and 3 bases from J, with 8 bases between. Germline V lookup: CDR1 SNHLY, CDR2 FYNNEI.

The chain employs TRBV10-3 and TRBJ1-1, with D perhaps TRBD1 (6 bases). Germline assignment: CDR1 ENHRY and CDR2 SYGVKD. This CDR3 contains 15 residues. V lost 4 bases, J lost 7 bases, and 19 bases lay in between. CDR3 in amino acids: CAISGPYGTPNEAFF. CDR3 coding DNA: TGTGCCATCAGTGGACCCTACGGGACACCCAATGAAGCTTTCTTT.

This clonotype was recorded a few times. The chain couples TRBV7-3 to TRBJ2-5; 8 bases align to TRBD1. The end of the DNA aligns better with TRBJ2-1, so the J call may be wrong. Germline V gene lookup returns CDR1 SGHTA and CDR2 FQGTGA. The CDR3 has 15 amino acids. The DNA for the CDR3 is TGTGCCAGCAGCCGAAGTGGACAGGGTGGGAATGAGCAGTTCTTC. It is translated as CASSRSGQGGNEQFF.

The chain combines TRBV29-1 with TRBJ2-5, with D possibly being TRBD1 (6 bases). The J call may not be correct, given that the DNA end is closer to TRBJ2-7. Germline V gene sequence: CDR1 SQVTM, CDR2 ANQGSEA. The CDR3 spans 14 residues. The CDR3 region is CSVETQGWRYEQYF. In DNA, the CDR3 is TGCAGCGTTGAAACACAGGGCTGGAGGTACGAGCAGTACTTC.

There are a few counts of this clonotype. Relative to the germline gene, one junction end is altered; a read error may explain this. The gene calls are TRBV7-9 and TRBJ2-1, with D tentatively TRBD1 (5 bases). This CDR3 spans 15 amino acids. CDR1 and CDR2 from the germline V gene are SEHNR and FQNEAQ (reference sequence). The CDR3 nucleotides read TGTGCCAACAGCTCACAGGATACTACCTACAATGAGCAGTTCTTC. Its protein product is CANSSQDTTYNEQFF.

This clonotype showed up just a few times. The V gene is TRBV7-3, the J gene TRBJ2-1; 8 bases line up with TRBD2. The germline V gene has CDR1 SGHTA and CDR2 FQGTGA. Unmatched junction bases numbered 10, after V lost 0 bases and J lost 6 bases. The CDR3 has 17 residues. The CDR3 loop reads CASSLTSSSGPSNEQFF. The CDR3 coding sequence is TGTGCCAGCAGCTTAACGTCGTCTAGCGGGCCGTCCAATGAGCAGTTCTTC. Full variable domain (missing parts from reference TRBV7-3 and TRBJ2-1): GAGVSQTPSNKVTEKGKYVELRCDPISGHTALYWYRQSLGQGPEFLIYFQGTGAADDSGLPNDRFFAVRPEGSVSTLKIQRTERGDSAVYLCASSLTSSSGPSNEQFFGPGTRLTVL.

CDR3 nucleotides: TGTGCCAGCAGCCCGGGGACAGGGTCAGATCAGCCCCAGCATTTT. Translation gives CASSPGTGSDQPQHF. The rearrangement joins TRBV5-5 to TRBJ1-5; 9 positions match TRBD1. This CDR3 is 15 amino acids long. CDR1 SGHKS and CDR2 YYEKEE come from the germline V gene (reference sequence). With V trimmed by 4 bases and J by 5 bases, 7 bases remained unmatched.

The chain uses TRBV5-4 and TRBJ1-2; TRBD1 aligns across 9 bases. Germline-derived CDR1 and CDR2 are SGHNT and YYREEE (reference sequence). V was clipped by 4 bases and J by 8 bases; unmatched bases: 6. CDR3 length: 13 residues. DNA of the CDR3: TGTGCCAGCAGCGTAAACAGGGGGCGCGGCTACACCTTC. It yields the protein CASSVNRGRGYTF.

Note on this clonotype: The CDR3 ends on some other residue instead of the conserved phenylalanine or tryptophan, so this is likely a read error. V gene TRBV29-1 combines with J gene TRBJ2-5, with D hard to call. This CDR3 is 15 amino acids long. Germline V gives CDR1 SQVTM, CDR2 ANQGSEA. V was trimmed by 6 bases and J by 5 bases, leaving 22 bases between them. The CDR3 bases are TGCAGCGTCGCCCCCCAGACCGGGCTATACGAGACCCAGTACTCC. Translating it yields CSVAPQTGLYETQYS.

This sequence joins TRBV12-3 or TRBV12-4 and TRBJ2-1; TRBD2 aligns across 7 bases. V lost 3 bases to trimming and J lost 1 base; unmatched junction nucleotides: 6. CDR3 size: 16 residues. CDR3 protein: CASSFSAGVSYNEQFF. The CDR3 DNA reads TGTGCCAGCAGTTTCTCTGCGGGGGTGTCCTACAATGAGCAGTTCTTC.

J is TRBJ1-4 and V is TRBV12-3 or TRBV12-4, with D maybe TRBD1 (5 bases). V was pared by 7 bases and J by 3 bases, with 12 bases between. The CDR3 spans 14 residues. CDR3 DNA sequence: TGTGCCAGCACTCATGCGGGGGCTAATGAAAAACTGTTTTTT. It translates to CASTHAGANEKLFF.

This clonotype has a handful of counts. The V gene is TRBV27, the J gene TRBJ2-5; 7 nucleotides line up with TRBD1. TRBJ2-1 matches the DNA end more closely, so the J call is doubtful. Germline V gene lookup returns CDR1 MNHEY and CDR2 SMNVEV (reference sequence). This CDR3 is 16 amino acids long. The CDR3 nucleotides are TGTGCCAGCTCACCCAGGGGGTCCCCGAGGTACAATGAGCAGTTCTTC. Translated, it gives CASSPRGSPRYNEQFF.

This sequence joins TRBV2 and TRBJ1-6; no clear D gene. The CDR3 loop spans 13 amino acids. The ends were cut back, 3 bases at V and 7 bases at J, with 7 bases in the middle. CDR1 is SNHLY, CDR2 FYNNEI, per germline. CDR3 DNA sequence: TGTGCCAGCAGTGAGACATACAATTCACCCCTCCACTTT. Translated, it gives CASSETYNSPLHF.